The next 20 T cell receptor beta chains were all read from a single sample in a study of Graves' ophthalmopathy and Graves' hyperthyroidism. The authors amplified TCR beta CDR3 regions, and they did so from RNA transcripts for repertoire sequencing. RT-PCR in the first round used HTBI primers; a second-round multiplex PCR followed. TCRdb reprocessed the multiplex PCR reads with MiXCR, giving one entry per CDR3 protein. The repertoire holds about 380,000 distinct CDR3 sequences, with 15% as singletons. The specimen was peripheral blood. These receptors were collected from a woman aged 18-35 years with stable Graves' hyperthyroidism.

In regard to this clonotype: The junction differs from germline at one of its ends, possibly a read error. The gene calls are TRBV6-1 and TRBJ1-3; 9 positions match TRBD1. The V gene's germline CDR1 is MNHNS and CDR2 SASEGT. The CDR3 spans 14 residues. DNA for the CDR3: TGTGCCAGCCGTGACGGGACAGGGAGGAACACCATATATTTT. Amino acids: CASRDGTGRNTIYF.

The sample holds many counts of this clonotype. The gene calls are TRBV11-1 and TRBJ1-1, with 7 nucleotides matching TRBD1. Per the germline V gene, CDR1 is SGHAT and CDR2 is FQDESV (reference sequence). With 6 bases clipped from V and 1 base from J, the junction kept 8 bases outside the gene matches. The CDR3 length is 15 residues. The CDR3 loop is CASRRQGRGNTEAFF. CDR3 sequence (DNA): TGTGCCAGCAGGAGACAGGGACGCGGGAACACTGAAGCTTTCTTT.

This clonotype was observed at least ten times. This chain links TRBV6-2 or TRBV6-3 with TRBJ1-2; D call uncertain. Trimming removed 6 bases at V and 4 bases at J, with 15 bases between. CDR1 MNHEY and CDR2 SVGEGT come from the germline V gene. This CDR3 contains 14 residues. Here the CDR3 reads CASRLPGSLYGYTF. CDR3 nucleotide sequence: TGTGCCAGCAGGCTTCCCGGGTCCCTCTATGGCTACACCTTC.

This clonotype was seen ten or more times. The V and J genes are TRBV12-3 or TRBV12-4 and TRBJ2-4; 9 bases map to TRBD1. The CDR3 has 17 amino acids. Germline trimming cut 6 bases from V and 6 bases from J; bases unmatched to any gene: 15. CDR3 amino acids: CASRLTGGAGFGNIQYF. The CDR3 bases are TGTGCCAGCAGGTTAACAGGGGGCGCGGGATTTGGAAACATTCAGTACTTC.

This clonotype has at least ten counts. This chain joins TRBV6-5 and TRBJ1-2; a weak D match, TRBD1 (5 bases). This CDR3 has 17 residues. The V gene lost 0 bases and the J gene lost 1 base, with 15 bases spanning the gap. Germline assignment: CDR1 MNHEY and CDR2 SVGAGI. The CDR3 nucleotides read TGTGCCAGCAGTTACTCGCTAACCCGGGGACTTAACTATGGCTACACCTTC. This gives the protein CASSYSLTRGLNYGYTF.

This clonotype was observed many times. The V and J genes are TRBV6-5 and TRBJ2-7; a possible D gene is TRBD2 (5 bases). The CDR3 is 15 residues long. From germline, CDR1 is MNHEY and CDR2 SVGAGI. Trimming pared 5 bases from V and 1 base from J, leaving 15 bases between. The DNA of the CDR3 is TGTGCCAGCAGTACCCGGAAGGGAGATTCCTACGAGCAGTACTTC. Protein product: CASSTRKGDSYEQYF.

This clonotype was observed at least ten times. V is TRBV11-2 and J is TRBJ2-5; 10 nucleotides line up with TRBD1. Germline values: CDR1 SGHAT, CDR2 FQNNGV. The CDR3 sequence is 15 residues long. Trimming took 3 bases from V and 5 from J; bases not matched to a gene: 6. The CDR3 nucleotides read TGTGCCAGCAGCTTGACAGGGGGCGCAATCGAGACCCAGTACTTC. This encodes CASSLTGGAIETQYF.

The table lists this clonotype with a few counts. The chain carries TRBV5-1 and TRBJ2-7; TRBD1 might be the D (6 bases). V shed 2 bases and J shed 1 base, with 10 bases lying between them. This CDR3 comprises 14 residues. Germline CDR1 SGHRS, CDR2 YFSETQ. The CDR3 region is CASSFQGPSYEQYF. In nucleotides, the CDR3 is TGCGCCAGCAGCTTCCAGGGGCCTTCCTACGAGCAGTACTTC.

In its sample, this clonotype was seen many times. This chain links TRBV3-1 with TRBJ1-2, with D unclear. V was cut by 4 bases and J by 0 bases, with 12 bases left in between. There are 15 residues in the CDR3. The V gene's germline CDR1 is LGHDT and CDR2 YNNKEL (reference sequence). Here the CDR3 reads CASSPWRVANYGYTF. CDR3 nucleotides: TGTGCCAGCAGCCCGTGGAGAGTAGCTAACTATGGCTACACCTTC.

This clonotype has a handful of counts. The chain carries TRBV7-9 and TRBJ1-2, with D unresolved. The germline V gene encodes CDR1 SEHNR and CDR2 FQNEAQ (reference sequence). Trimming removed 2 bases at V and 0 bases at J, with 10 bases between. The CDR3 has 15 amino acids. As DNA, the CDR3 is TGTGCCAGCAGCTTACTTGTCAGGACTAACTATGGCTACACCTTC. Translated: CASSLLVRTNYGYTF.

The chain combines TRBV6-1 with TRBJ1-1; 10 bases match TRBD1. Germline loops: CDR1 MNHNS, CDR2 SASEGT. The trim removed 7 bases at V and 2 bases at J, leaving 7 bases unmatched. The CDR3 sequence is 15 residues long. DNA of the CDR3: TGTGCCAGCACCACAGACAGGGGGCTTAACACTGAAGCTTTCTTT. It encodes CASTTDRGLNTEAFF.

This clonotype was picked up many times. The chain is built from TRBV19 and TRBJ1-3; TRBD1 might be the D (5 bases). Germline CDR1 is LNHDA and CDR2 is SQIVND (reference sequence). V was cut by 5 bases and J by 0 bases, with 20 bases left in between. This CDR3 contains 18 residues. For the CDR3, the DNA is TGTGCCAGTAGTTTTTCGCCGGGCCTGGGGGTCTCTGGAAACACCATATATTTT. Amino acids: CASSFSPGLGVSGNTIYF.

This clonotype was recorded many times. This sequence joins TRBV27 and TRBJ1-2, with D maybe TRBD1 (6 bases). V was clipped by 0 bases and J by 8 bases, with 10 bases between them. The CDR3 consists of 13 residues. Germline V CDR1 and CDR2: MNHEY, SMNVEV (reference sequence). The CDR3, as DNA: TGTGCCAGCAGTTTATCGGACAGCCGAGGCTACACCTTC. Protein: CASSLSDSRGYTF.

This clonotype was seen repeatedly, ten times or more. The CDR3, as DNA: TGTGCCAGTAGTATTTTCGACGAAGTCACTGAAGCTTTCTTT. Translation gives CASSIFDEVTEAFF. This chain links TRBV19 with TRBJ1-1; D ambiguous. Germline CDR1 and CDR2: LNHDA and SQIVND (reference sequence). The ends were cut back, 3 bases at V and 4 bases at J, with 12 bases in the middle. CDR3 length: 14 residues. The variable domain in full, with the rest retrieved from reference TRBV19 and TRBJ1-1, is DGGITQSPKYLFRKEGQNVTLSCEQNLNHDAMYWYRQDPGQGLRLIYYSQIVNDFQKGDIAEGYSVSREKKESFPLTVTSAQKNPTAFYLCASSIFDEVTEAFFGQGTRLTVV.

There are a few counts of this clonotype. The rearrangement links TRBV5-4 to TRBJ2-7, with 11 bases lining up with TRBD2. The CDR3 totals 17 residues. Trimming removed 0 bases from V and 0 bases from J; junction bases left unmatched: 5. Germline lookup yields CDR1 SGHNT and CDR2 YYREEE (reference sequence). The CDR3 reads CASSLGLAGLSSYEQYF. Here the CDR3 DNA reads TGTGCCAGCAGCTTGGGACTAGCGGGATTGAGCTCCTACGAGCAGTACTTC.

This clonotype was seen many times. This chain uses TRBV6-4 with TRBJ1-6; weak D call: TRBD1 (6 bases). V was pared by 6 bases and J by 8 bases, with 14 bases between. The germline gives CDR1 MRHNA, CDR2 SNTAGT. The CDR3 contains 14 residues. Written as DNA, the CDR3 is TGTGCCAGCAGGTTAGGGGGTTTATATTCACCCCTCCACTTT. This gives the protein CASRLGGLYSPLHF.

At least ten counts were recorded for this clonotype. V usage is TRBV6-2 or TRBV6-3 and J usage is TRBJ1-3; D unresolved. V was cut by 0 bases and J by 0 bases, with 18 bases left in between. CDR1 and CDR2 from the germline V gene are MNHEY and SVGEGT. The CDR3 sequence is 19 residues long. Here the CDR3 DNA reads TGTGCCAGCAGTTACTCAATTTTTGGGAACTCCCCCTCTGGAAACACCATATATTTT. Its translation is CASSYSIFGNSPSGNTIYF.

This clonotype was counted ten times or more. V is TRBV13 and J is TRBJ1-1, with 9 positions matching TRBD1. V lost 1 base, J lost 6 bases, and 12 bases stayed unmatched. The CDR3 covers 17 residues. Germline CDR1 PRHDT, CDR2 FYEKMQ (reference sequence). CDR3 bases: TGTGCCAGCAGCTTAGCTCGGGGACAGGGTATGCGAGCTGAAGCTTTCTTT. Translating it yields CASSLARGQGMRAEAFF.

The CDR3 loop is CASSPRPGTGVNTEAFF. Here the CDR3 DNA reads TGTGCCAGCTCACCCCGTCCCGGGACAGGGGTGAACACTGAAGCTTTCTTT. The chain combines TRBV18 with TRBJ1-1, with 10 bases matching TRBD1. V was clipped by 3 bases and J by 0 bases; unmatched bases: 7. This CDR3 spans 17 amino acids. Germline CDR1 reads KGHSH; CDR2 reads LQKENI.

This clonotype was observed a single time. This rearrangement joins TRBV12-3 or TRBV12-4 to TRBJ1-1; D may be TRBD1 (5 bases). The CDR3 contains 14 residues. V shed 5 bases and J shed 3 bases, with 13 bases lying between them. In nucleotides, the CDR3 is TGTGCCAGCAGTCGGGCGGGGCCCGACACTGAAGCTTTCTTT. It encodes CASSRAGPDTEAFF.